These 16 T cell receptor beta chains originate from one sample sequenced in a study of PD-1 blockade in classical Hodgkin lymphoma. After autologous stem cell transplantation all patients relapsed, and prior brentuximab vedotin exposure differed between cohorts. The data were produced by immunoSEQ multiplex PCR, yet TCRdb's version contains in-frame clones alone and is incomplete. Here the sample spans approximately 26,000 clones, about 83% being singletons. The specimen comprised peripheral blood mononuclear cells (PBMCs), sampled before the second cycle of nivolumab. Every receptor here comes from a human donor with classical Hodgkin lymphoma.

This clone came up a few times. The chain joins TRBV5-5 to TRBJ1-5; 8 nucleotides line up with TRBD1. CDR1 and CDR2 (germline): SGHKS, YYEKEE (reference sequence). Trimming removed 4 bases from V and 5 bases from J; junction bases left unmatched: 8. The length of the CDR3 is 15 residues. The CDR3, as DNA: TGTGCCAGCAGCCCCCATGGACAGGGAGATCAGCCCCAGCATTTT. Amino acid sequence: CASSPHGQGDQPQHF.

The CDR3 sequence: CSVVTSGTTDTQYF. The DNA of the CDR3 is TGCAGCGTTGTAACTAGCGGGACCACAGATACGCAGTATTTT. V gene TRBV29-1 combines with J gene TRBJ2-3; 10 bases are a match to TRBD2. This CDR3 has 14 residues. Looked up from germline, CDR1 is SQVTM and CDR2 is ANQGSEA. J gave up 2 bases and V 4 bases, and 3 bases lay outside the gene matches.

This clone was recorded only once. The chain is built from TRBV7-3 and TRBJ1-2, with D unresolved. The CDR3 is made up of 14 amino acids. V was pared by 1 base and J by 4 bases, with 10 bases between. Germline V gene data show CDR1 as SGHTA and CDR2 as FQGTGA. CDR3 coding DNA: TGTGCCAGCAGCTTAAGCCCCGGAGGCTATGGCTACACCTTC. Its translation is CASSLSPGGYGYTF.

The V gene is TRBV6-1, the J gene TRBJ2-3; D perhaps matches TRBD2 (5 bases). Germline loops: CDR1 MNHNS, CDR2 SASEGT. Between the trimmed V and J ends, which lost 2 bases and 0 bases, there was a span of 15 bases. The CDR3 loop spans 17 amino acids. The CDR3 sequence: CASSEIRRTTSTDTQYF. The CDR3 coding sequence is TGTGCCAGCAGTGAAATTAGGAGGACCACTAGCACAGATACGCAGTATTTT.

This clone has only a few counts. The rearrangement links TRBV2 to TRBJ2-2, with unresolved D. The germline V gene has CDR1 SNHLY and CDR2 FYNNEI. Trimming pared 5 bases from V and 4 bases from J, leaving 8 bases between. The CDR3 spans 13 residues. CDR3 sequence reads: CASSRDPTGELFF. DNA for the CDR3: TGTGCCAGCAGTAGGGATCCCACCGGGGAGCTGTTTTTT. The full variable domain, completed using reference TRBV2 and TRBJ2-2, is EPEVTQTPSHQVTQMGQEVILRCVPISNHLYFYWYRQILGQKVEFLVSFYNNEISEKSEIFDDQFSVERPDGSNFTLKIRSTKLEDSAMYFCASSRDPTGELFFGEGSRLTVL.

The chain joins TRBV11-2 to TRBJ2-1, with 7 bases identical to TRBD2. CDR1 is SGHAT and CDR2 is FQNNGV in the germline V gene. The V segment lost 5 bases and the J segment 8 bases; nucleotides outside the gene matches: 12. The CDR3 is 15 amino acids. CDR3 residues: CASSLTRDYFYEQFF. DNA for the CDR3: TGTGCCAGCAGCCTCACCCGGGACTATTTTTATGAGCAGTTCTTC.

This clone is large by share. Other nucleotide sequences from this sample produce the same CDR3. The CDR3 region has the DNA TGTGCCAGCAGCTCTACGGGTTCGGGCAATCAGCCCCAGCATTTT. Its protein is CASSSTGSGNQPQHF. The rearrangement links TRBV7-9 to TRBJ1-5; no firm D call. CDR1 and CDR2 (germline): SEHNR, FQNEAQ (reference sequence). Trimming stripped 4 bases from V and 2 bases from J, with 12 bases between. CDR3 length equals 15 residues.

The chain uses TRBV6-1 and TRBJ1-6; possibly TRBD1 for D (5 bases). V gave up 3 bases and J gave up 10 bases, with 19 bases separating them. CDR1 and CDR2 from the germline V gene are MNHNS and SASEGT. The CDR3 spans 16 residues. The CDR3 spells CASSDGMGDLRSPLHF. The CDR3 DNA is TGTGCCAGCAGTGATGGCATGGGGGACTTAAGGTCACCCCTCCACTTT.

The genes are TRBV7-8 and TRBJ2-7, with D possibly matching TRBD1 (6 bases). The germline CDR1 and CDR2 sequences are SGHVS and FQNEAQ. The V end lost 2 bases, the J end lost 0 bases, and 14 bases lay between the germline ends. The CDR3 is 16 residues long. The CDR3 region has the DNA TGTGCCAGCAGCTTATTGCAGGGGACAATCTCCTACGAGCAGTACTTC. This codes for CASSLLQGTISYEQYF.

This clone has more than one count but fewer than ten. This chain uses TRBV7-2 with TRBJ1-2, with D tentatively TRBD1 (6 bases). The V gene lost 8 bases and the J gene lost 6 bases, with 13 bases spanning the gap. This CDR3 spans 12 amino acids. From germline, CDR1 is SGHTA and CDR2 FQGNSA. The DNA for the CDR3 is TGTGCCAGCCCCACAGGGTTCGATGGCTACACCTTC. Its protein is CASPTGFDGYTF. Complete variable domain (other parts from reference TRBV7-2 and TRBJ1-2): GAGVSQSPSNKVTEKGKDVELRCDPISGHTALYWYRQSLGQGLEFLIYFQGNSAPDKSGLPSDRFSAERTGGSVSTLTIQRTQQEDSAVYLCASPTGFDGYTFGSGTRLTVV.

V and J are TRBV5-4 and TRBJ1-2; weak D call: TRBD1 (5 bases). Germline V gene data show CDR1 as SGHNT and CDR2 as YYREEE (reference sequence). CDR3 length: 17 amino acids. V dropped 1 base and J dropped 0 bases, with 16 bases sitting between them. CDR3 residues: CASSLNAGFAPNYGYTF. The CDR3 bases are TGTGCCAGCAGCTTGAATGCAGGGTTTGCCCCTAACTATGGCTACACCTTC.

This clone was seen a few times. V usage is TRBV28 and J usage is TRBJ1-2; tentative D call: TRBD1 (5 bases). The CDR3 loop spans 12 amino acids. The germline V gene has CDR1 MDHEN and CDR2 SYDVKM. V was pared by 11 bases and J by 2 bases, with 12 bases between. The CDR3, as DNA: TGTGCCGAGGGGAATGGGAACTATGGCTACACCTTC. Translation gives CAEGNGNYGYTF.

The V gene is TRBV7-2, the J gene TRBJ1-1; 10 bases match TRBD1. V trimming: 5 bases; J trimming: 6 bases; junction bases outside the gene matches: 3. The CDR3 has 13 residues. Germline CDR1 reads SGHTA; CDR2 reads FQGNSA. The DNA of the CDR3 is TGTGCCAGCAGCGTGGACAGGGGGGCTGAAGCTTTCTTT. Residues: CASSVDRGAEAFF.

This clone was seen once. This rearrangement joins TRBV7-2 to TRBJ1-2; D gene ambiguous. The germline gives CDR1 SGHTA, CDR2 FQGNSA. CDR3 length equals 12 residues. V lost 6 bases and J lost 8, with 13 bases in between. DNA of the CDR3: TGTGCCAGCAGTTTTAGGAGCTTGGGCTACACCTTC. Translated: CASSFRSLGYTF. Based on the CDR3 plus reference TRBV7-2 and TRBJ1-2, the full variable domain is GAGVSQSPSNKVTEKGKDVELRCDPISGHTALYWYRQSLGQGLEFLIYFQGNSAPDKSGLPSDRFSAERTGGSVSTLTIQRTQQEDSAVYLCASSFRSLGYTFGSGTRLTVV.

This CDR3 is CASSYLAGPYNEQFF. The DNA for the CDR3 is TGTGCCAGCAGCTACCTAGCGGGACCCTACAATGAGCAGTTCTTC. The chain uses TRBV6-5 and TRBJ2-1, with 9 bases fitting TRBD2. CDR1 MNHEY and CDR2 SVGAGI come from the germline V gene. Trimming cost V 6 bases and J 2 bases; bases outside gene matches: 5. There are 15 residues in the CDR3.

The gene calls are TRBV2 and TRBJ1-1; 8 positions match TRBD1. Germline V CDR1 and CDR2: SNHLY, FYNNEI. This CDR3 spans 14 amino acids. V gave up 6 bases and J gave up 6 bases; unmatched junction bases: 9. This chain's CDR3 is CASSAGGAGAEAFF. The CDR3 DNA is TGTGCCAGCAGCGCAGGGGGCGCGGGAGCTGAAGCTTTCTTT.